A single sample gave rise to the 21 T cell receptor beta chains below, sequenced in a study of Ad26.COV2.S vaccination and SARS-CoV-2 variants. Some clones are missing from TCRdb's copy, which holds only in-frame ones; the method was immunoSEQ multiplex PCR. The repertoire has about 420,000 clones, 70% to 90% of them found once; the top ten carry around 3.6%. Stated treatment: some 19 received Ad26.COV2.S at low or high dose, single or two shots; 5 received placebo; per-sample allocation not given. The study sampled participants on day 63 after the first vaccine or placebo injection. Sequenced here: peripheral blood, sampled in a trial of Ad26.COV2.S vaccine versus placebo. The receptors stem from a person between 18 and 60 years old who received the Ad26.COV2.S COVID-19 vaccine or a placebo.

CDR3 coding DNA: TGTGCCAGCTCGCCGGACGGCTTCGTTGAAAAACTGTTTTTT. This sequence encodes CASSPDGFVEKLFF. The V and J genes are TRBV18 and TRBJ1-4; the D is unclear. The CDR3 extends over 14 amino acids. The V end was cut by 6 bases, the J end by 7 bases, with 15 bases between. Germline values: CDR1 KGHSH, CDR2 LQKENI.

The rearrangement links TRBV5-4 to TRBJ2-1; TRBD2 aligns across 12 bases. V gave up 4 bases and J gave up 8 bases; unmatched junction bases: 13. The CDR3 is 17 amino acids. Per the germline V gene, CDR1 is SGHNT and CDR2 is YYREEE (reference sequence). Here the CDR3 DNA reads TGTGCCAGCAGCCTCCTAGCGGGGGGGCGTTTGTTCTATGAGCAGTTCTTC. It encodes CASSLLAGGRLFYEQFF.

This chain links TRBV6-2 or TRBV6-3 with TRBJ2-7; D remains ambiguous. V gave up 2 bases and J gave up 3 bases, with 11 bases separating them. Germline loops: CDR1 MNHEY, CDR2 SVGEGT. This CDR3 comprises 14 residues. The CDR3 coding sequence is TGTGCCAGCAGTTACCCCGATCAGATCTACGAGCAGTACTTC. It encodes CASSYPDQIYEQYF.

The chain combines TRBV11-2 with TRBJ2-3; 12 bases line up with TRBD2. From germline, CDR1 is SGHAT and CDR2 FQNNGV. The CDR3 is made up of 16 amino acids. J lost 2 bases, V lost 4 bases, and 4 bases had no gene match. As DNA, the CDR3 is TGTGCCAGCAGCTCCCCTAGCGGGGGGGTCACAGATACGCAGTATTTT. The encoded protein is CASSSPSGGVTDTQYF. The full variable domain, in which reference TRBV11-2 and TRBJ2-3 provide the parts outside the CDR3, is EAGVAQSPRYKIIEKRQSVAFWCNPISGHATLYWYQQILGQGPKLLIQFQNNGVVDDSQLPKDRFSAERLKGVDSTLKIQPAKLEDSAVYLCASSSPSGGVTDTQYFGPGTRLTVL.

The chain joins TRBV7-9 to TRBJ1-1; the D gene is possibly TRBD1 (6 bases). Per the germline V gene, CDR1 is SEHNR and CDR2 is FQNEAQ (reference sequence). The CDR3 is made up of 15 amino acids. V lost 4 bases to trimming and J lost 2 bases, with 14 bases between them. In nucleotides, the CDR3 is TGTGCCAGCAGCTCCCTAAGGACAGCCAACACTGAAGCTTTCTTT. This codes for CASSSLRTANTEAFF.

Comment on this clone: Within the sample, other DNA sequences also encode this same CDR3. This rearrangement joins TRBV7-9 to TRBJ2-7; 7 bases match TRBD1. Germline V gives CDR1 SEHNR, CDR2 FQNEAQ (reference sequence). V lost 3 bases to trimming and J lost 3 bases; unmatched junction nucleotides: 2. The CDR3 contains 13 residues. This CDR3 reads CASSFPGGYEQYF. The CDR3 coding sequence is TGTGCCAGCAGCTTTCCAGGGGGCTACGAGCAGTACTTC.

This chain joins TRBV5-1 and TRBJ2-5; 9 bases are a match to TRBD1. The CDR3 consists of 16 residues. Trimming removed 1 base from V and 2 bases from J; junction bases left unmatched: 6. Looked up from germline, CDR1 is SGHRS and CDR2 is YFSETQ. CDR3 DNA sequence: TGCGCCAGCAGCTTGTGGGGACAGGGTTCTCAAGAGACCCAGTACTTC. This gives the protein CASSLWGQGSQETQYF.

This chain connects TRBV19 to TRBJ1-1; TRBD1 is a possible D gene (6 bases). CDR1 is LNHDA, CDR2 SQIVND, per germline (reference sequence). The CDR3 totals 14 residues. The V end lost 5 bases, the J end lost 4 bases, and 14 bases lay between the germline ends. The CDR3 DNA follows: TGTGCCAGTAGTCGGTCGGGGGGCGGCACTGAAGCTTTCTTT. It yields the protein CASSRSGGGTEAFF.

The rearrangement uses TRBV2 and TRBJ2-1; no definite D call. The germline V and J ends were trimmed by 6 bases and 8 bases, with 14 bases remaining between them. The CDR3 covers 13 residues. CDR1 SNHLY and CDR2 FYNNEI come from the germline V gene. The CDR3 nucleotides read TGTGCCAGCAGGAAGGGCCTATATGATGAGCAGTTCTTC. Amino acid sequence: CASRKGLYDEQFF.

The rearrangement links TRBV5-1 to TRBJ2-7; D remains unclear. Germline V lookup: CDR1 SGHRS, CDR2 YFSETQ. Trimming pared 7 bases from V and 0 bases from J, leaving 8 bases between. There are 12 residues in the CDR3. The CDR3 is CASLTGSYEQYF. The CDR3 DNA reads as TGCGCCAGCTTAACGGGCTCCTACGAGCAGTACTTC.

The V call is TRBV29-1, the J call TRBJ2-2; 8 bases agree with TRBD2. V shed 3 bases and J 0 bases; nucleotides not matched to a gene: 3. CDR3 length: 15 amino acids. Looked up from germline, CDR1 is SQVTM and CDR2 is ANQGSEA. The CDR3 DNA reads as TGCAGCGTTGACTTGGGACTAGCGAACACCGGGGAGCTGTTTTTT. Protein product: CSVDLGLANTGELFF.

The rearrangement joins TRBV2 to TRBJ1-5, with D unclear. The CDR3 has 17 amino acids. V was clipped by 0 bases and J by 0 bases, with 12 bases between them. Germline CDR1 SNHLY, CDR2 FYNNEI. This chain's CDR3 is CASSEAGIGYSNQPQHF. CDR3 nucleotide sequence: TGTGCCAGCAGTGAAGCGGGTATCGGTTATAGCAATCAGCCCCAGCATTTT.

V is TRBV29-1 and J is TRBJ1-2; D gene unclear. CDR1 SQVTM and CDR2 ANQGSEA come from the germline V gene. There are 14 residues in the CDR3. V lost 5 bases and J 0 bases, leaving 13 bases between the germline ends. In nucleotides, the CDR3 is TGCAGCGTTTCAGGTTACGGGGCTAACTATGGCTACACCTTC. It codes for CSVSGYGANYGYTF.

The DNA of the CDR3 is TGTGCCAGCAGTTACTCCGGTCCCGGTAACGAGCAGTACTTC. It is translated as CASSYSGPGNEQYF. The chain couples TRBV6-5 to TRBJ2-7; D call uncertain. The CDR3 has 14 amino acids. CDR1 and CDR2 (germline): MNHEY, SVGAGI. V was cut by 0 bases and J by 5 bases, with 11 bases left in between.

The chain uses TRBV11-2 and TRBJ2-4; 7 bases map to TRBD1. This CDR3 has 17 amino acids. Trimming at V came to 5 bases and at J to 3 bases, leaving 13 bases not matched to a gene. Germline loops: CDR1 SGHAT, CDR2 FQNNGV. CDR3 loop: CASSPTTTGVSKNIQYF. CDR3 in DNA: TGTGCCAGCAGCCCGACGACAACAGGGGTGAGCAAAAACATTCAGTACTTC.

The J gene is TRBJ2-2, the V gene TRBV18, with D tentatively TRBD1 or TRBD2 (5 bases each). With 3 bases removed from V and 6 bases from J, the gap between germline ends came to 14 bases. CDR3 length: 15 residues. Germline V CDR1 and CDR2: KGHSH, LQKENI. In DNA form, the CDR3 reads TGTGCCAGCTCACCTTCCCGGGACGCCCCCGGGGAGCTGTTTTTT. It codes for CASSPSRDAPGELFF. The full variable domain, in which reference TRBV18 and TRBJ2-2 provide the parts outside the CDR3, is NAGVMQNPRHLVRRRGQEARLRCSPMKGHSHVYWYRQLPEEGLKFMVYLQKENIIDESGMPKERFSAEFPKEGPSILRIQQVVRGDSAAYFCASSPSRDAPGELFFGEGSRLTVL.

The V call is TRBV28, the J call TRBJ2-5; D tentatively reads TRBD1 or TRBD2 (7 bases each). Trimming cost V 4 bases and J 7 bases, with 19 bases left between them. Germline CDR1 is MDHEN and CDR2 is SYDVKM. The CDR3 covers 15 residues. CDR3 nucleotides: TGTGCCAGCAGTTCCTCCCAGGGAGGGGGCCTGACCCAGTACTTC. Its protein product is CASSSSQGGGLTQYF.

This clone showed up just once. The CDR3 protein is CASSLAPLARVGEKLFF. CDR3 in DNA: TGTGCCAGCAGCTTAGCTCCTCTTGCCAGGGTGGGTGAAAAACTGTTTTTT. The chain couples TRBV11-2 to TRBJ1-4, with D maybe TRBD1 (5 bases). The germline CDR1 and CDR2 sequences are SGHAT and FQNNGV. This CDR3 contains 17 residues. V lost 1 base to trimming and J lost 7 bases, with 19 bases between them.

This chain connects TRBV30 to TRBJ1-1; no reliable D call. Germline assignment: CDR1 GTSNPN and CDR2 SVGIG (reference sequence). The CDR3 runs to 12 residues. With 3 bases removed from V and 1 base from J, the gap between germline ends came to 6 bases. The CDR3 region is CAWRIANTEAFF. The CDR3 bases are TGTGCCTGGAGGATTGCGAACACTGAAGCTTTCTTT.

This chain links TRBV4-1 with TRBJ2-2; D may be TRBD1 (6 bases). The CDR3 sequence is 15 residues long. V lost 6 bases and J 0 bases, leaving 11 bases between the germline ends. From germline, CDR1 is MGHRA and CDR2 YSYEKL. The CDR3, as DNA: TGCGCCAGCAGTCTTGGGACACCGAACACCGGGGAGCTGTTTTTT. Its protein product is CASSLGTPNTGELFF.

The rearrangement joins TRBV11-1 to TRBJ1-1; a weak D match, TRBD1 (6 bases). Deletions cut 6 bases from V and 4 bases from J, with 15 bases between. The CDR3 is 14 amino acids. Per the germline V gene, CDR1 is SGHAT and CDR2 is FQDESV (reference sequence). Here the CDR3 reads CASSRDRWSTEAFF. The CDR3 nucleotides are TGTGCCAGCAGTCGAGACAGGTGGAGCACTGAAGCTTTCTTT.